This record covers a single T cell receptor beta chain. Antigen unknown. CDR3 length: 14 residues. Trimming pared 1 base from V and 0 bases from J, leaving 4 bases between. Germline lookup yields CDR1 SNHLY and CDR2 FYNNEI. These data come from a study of CD8+ T cells in alopecia areata. Across the whole study: A regimen of oral tofacitinib, 5 to 10 mg twice daily, was given to treated patients.

The authors extracted RNA and reverse transcribed it into cDNA as the sequencing template. The assay was immunoSEQ multiplex PCR, and TCRdb's table has in-frame clones only and misses some. The sample has about 200,000 clones, about three fifths seen once. Study-wide results and caveats: Lesional tissue from the scalp (especially in alopecia totalis/universalis) showed higher clonality than normal scalp.

Treatment specified: oral pan-JAK inhibitor, 5-10 mg twice daily. It was from alopecia areata patients that lesional scalp punch biopsies and peripheral blood were collected. Using a FACSAria, the CD4+ and CD8+ T cells were sorted from the PBMCs. This chain uses TRBV2 with TRBJ1-5, with D uncertain. The receptor comes from a human donor with alopecia areata. Here the sequenced sample was CD4+ T cells sorted from blood, taken at week 4, from a patient treated with tofacitinib. CDR3 sequence reads: CASSEVGSNQPQHF. The DNA for the CDR3 is TGTGCCAGCAGTGAAGTTGGTAGCAATCAGCCCCAGCATTTT.